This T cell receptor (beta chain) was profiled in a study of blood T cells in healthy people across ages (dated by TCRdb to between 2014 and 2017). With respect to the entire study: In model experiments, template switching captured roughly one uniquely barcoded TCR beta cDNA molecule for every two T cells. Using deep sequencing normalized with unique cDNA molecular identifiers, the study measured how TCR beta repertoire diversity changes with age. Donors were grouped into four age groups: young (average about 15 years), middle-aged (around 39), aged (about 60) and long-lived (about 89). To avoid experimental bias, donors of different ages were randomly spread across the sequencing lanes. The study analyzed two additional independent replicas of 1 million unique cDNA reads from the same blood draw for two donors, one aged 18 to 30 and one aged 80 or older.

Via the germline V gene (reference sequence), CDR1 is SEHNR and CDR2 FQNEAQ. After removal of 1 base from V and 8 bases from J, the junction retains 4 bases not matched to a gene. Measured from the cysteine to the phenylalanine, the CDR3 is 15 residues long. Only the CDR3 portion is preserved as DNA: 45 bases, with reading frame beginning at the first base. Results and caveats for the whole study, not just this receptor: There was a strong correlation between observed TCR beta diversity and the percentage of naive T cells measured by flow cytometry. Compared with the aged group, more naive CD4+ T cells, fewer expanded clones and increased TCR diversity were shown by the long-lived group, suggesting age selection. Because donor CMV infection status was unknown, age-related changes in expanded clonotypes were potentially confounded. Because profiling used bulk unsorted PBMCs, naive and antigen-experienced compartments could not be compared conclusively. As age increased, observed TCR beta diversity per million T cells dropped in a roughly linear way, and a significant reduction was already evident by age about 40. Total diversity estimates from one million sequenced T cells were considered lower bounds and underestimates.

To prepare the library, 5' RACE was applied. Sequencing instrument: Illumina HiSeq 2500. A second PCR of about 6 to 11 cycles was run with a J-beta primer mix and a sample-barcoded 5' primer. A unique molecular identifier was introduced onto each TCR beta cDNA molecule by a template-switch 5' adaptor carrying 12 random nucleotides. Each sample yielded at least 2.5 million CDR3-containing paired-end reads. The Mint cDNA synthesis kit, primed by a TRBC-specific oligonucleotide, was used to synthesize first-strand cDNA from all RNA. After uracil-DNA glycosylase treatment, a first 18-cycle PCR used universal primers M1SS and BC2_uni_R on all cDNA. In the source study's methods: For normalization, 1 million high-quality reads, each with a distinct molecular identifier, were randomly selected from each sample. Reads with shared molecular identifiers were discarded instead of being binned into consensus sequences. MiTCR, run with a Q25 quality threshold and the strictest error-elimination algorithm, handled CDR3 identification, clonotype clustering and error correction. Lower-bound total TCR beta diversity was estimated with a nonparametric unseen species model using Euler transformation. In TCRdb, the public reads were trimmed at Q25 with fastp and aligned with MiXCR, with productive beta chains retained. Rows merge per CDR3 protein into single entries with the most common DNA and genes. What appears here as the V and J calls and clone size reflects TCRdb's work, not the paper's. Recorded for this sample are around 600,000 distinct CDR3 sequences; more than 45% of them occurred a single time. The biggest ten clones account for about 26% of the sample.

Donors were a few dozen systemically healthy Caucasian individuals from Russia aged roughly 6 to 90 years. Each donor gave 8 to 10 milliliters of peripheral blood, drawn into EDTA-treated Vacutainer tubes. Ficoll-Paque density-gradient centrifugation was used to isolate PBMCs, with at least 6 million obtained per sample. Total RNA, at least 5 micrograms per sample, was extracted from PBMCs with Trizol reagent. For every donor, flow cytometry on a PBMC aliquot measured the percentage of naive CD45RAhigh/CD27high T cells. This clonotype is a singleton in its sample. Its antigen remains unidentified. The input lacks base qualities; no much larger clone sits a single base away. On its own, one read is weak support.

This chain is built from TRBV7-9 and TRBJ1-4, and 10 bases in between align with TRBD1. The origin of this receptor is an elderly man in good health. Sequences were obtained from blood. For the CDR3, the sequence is CASSLETGGGEKLFF. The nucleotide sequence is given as TGTGCCAGCAGCTTAGAGACAGGGGGCGGCGAAAAACTGTTTTTT. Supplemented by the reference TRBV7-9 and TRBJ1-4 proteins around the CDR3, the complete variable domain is DTGVSQNPRHKITKRGQNVTFRCDPISEHNRLYWYRQTLGQGPEFLTYFQNEAQLEKSRLLSDRFSAERPKGSFSTLEIQRTEQGDSAMYLCASSLETGGGEKLFFGSGTQLSVL.